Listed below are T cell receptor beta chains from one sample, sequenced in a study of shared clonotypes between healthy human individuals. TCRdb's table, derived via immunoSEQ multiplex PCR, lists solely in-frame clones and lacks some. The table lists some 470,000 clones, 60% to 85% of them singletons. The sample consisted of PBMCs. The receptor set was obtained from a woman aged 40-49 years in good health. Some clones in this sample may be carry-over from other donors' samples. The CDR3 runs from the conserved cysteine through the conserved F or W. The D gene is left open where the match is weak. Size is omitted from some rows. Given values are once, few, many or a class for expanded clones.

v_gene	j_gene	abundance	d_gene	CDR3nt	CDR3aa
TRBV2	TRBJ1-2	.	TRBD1	TGTGCCAGCAGGGTCGGAGGGACAGGGTATGGCTACACCTTC	CASRVGGTGYGYTF
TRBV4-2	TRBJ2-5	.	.	TGTGCCAGCAGCCAAACAATCTACTCGACTACAGGGTGGGGAGAGACCCAGTACTTC	CASSQTIYSTTGWGETQYF
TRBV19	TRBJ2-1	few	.	TGTGCCAGTAGACCGACAGTGACCGGCAATGAGCAGTTCTTC	CASRPTVTGNEQFF
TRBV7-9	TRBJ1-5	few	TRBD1	TGTGCCAGCAGCCCAGGGACAGGGGATCAGCCCCAGCATTTT	CASSPGTGDQPQHF
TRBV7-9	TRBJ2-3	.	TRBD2	TGTGCCAGCAGCTGGGACTATCTAGATACGCAGTATTTT	CASSWDYLDTQYF
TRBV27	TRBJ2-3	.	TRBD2	TGTGCCAGCAGTGAAGGGACTAGCGGGAGAAATCCGCAGTATTTT	CASSEGTSGRNPQYF
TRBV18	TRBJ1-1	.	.	TGTGCCAGCTCACCACCTCGCTCAACAGTGGGAAAGAACACTGAAGCTTTCTTT	CASSPPRSTVGKNTEAFF
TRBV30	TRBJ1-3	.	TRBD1	TGTGCCTGGAGTGTATCTCTCACACAGGGGACTGGAAACACCATATATTTT	CAWSVSLTQGTGNTIYF
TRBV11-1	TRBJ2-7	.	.	TGTGCCAGCAGCTTCTGGGGTGGCGGCTCCTACGAGCAGTACTTC	CASSFWGGGSYEQYF
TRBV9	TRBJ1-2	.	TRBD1	TGTGCCAGCAGCCCAGGGACAGGGGTGTATGGCTACACCTTC	CASSPGTGVYGYTF
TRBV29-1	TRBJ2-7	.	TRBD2	TGCAGCGTTGATGGGGCCGGGGGGGGCCACGAGCAGTACTTC	CSVDGAGGGHEQYF
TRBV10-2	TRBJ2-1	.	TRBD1	TGCGCCAGCAGTGACCCCGGGACAGCATACAATGAGCAGTTCTTC	CASSDPGTAYNEQFF
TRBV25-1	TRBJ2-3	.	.	TGTGCCAGCAGTGAGGCAGATAGCACAGATACGCAGTATTTT	CASSEADSTDTQYF
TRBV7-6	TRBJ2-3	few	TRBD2	TGTGCCAGCAGCTCCCGGACTAGCGGAGATACGCAGTATTTT	CASSSRTSGDTQYF
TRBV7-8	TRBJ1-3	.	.	TGTGCCAGCAGCTTACAGGGGCCCTCTGGAAACACCATATATTTT	CASSLQGPSGNTIYF
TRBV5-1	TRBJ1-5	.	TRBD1	TGCGCCAGCAGCTTGGACAGGGGTCACGAGCCCCAGCATTTT	CASSLDRGHEPQHF
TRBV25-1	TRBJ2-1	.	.	TGTGCCAGCGGACCAGCCAATGAGCAGTTCTTC	CASGPANEQFF
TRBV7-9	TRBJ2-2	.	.	TGTGCCAGCAGCTTACGTCAGAGCACCGGGGAGCTGTTTTTT	CASSLRQSTGELFF
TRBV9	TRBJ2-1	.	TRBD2	TGTGCCAGCAGCGTTGGGGGACTAGCCTACAATGAGCAGTTCTTC	CASSVGGLAYNEQFF
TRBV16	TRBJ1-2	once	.	TGTGCCAGCAGCCAATCTGTCGGGGGTTTACAGCATGGCTACACCTTC	CASSQSVGGLQHGYTF
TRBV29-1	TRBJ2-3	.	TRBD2	TGCAGCGTTGAACAAGGGAGGGAGGGGTTCACAGATACGCAGTATTTT	CSVEQGREGFTDTQYF
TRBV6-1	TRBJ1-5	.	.	TGTGCCAGCAGTAATACAGGGTTCAATCAGCCCCAGCATTTT	CASSNTGFNQPQHF
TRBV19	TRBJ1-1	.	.	TGTGCCAGTAGTATAAGACAGGCGAACACTGAAGCTTTCTTT	CASSIRQANTEAFF
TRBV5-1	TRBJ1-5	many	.	TGCGCCAGCACCCCCGAAGGGCAGGGGCCAATGCATTTT	CASTPEGQGPMHF
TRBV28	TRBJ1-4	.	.	TGTGCCAGCTCGGGGTCTGGGGAAAAACTGTTTTTT	CASSGSGEKLFF
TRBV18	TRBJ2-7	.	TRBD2	TGTGCCAGCTCAACTGGGACTAGCGGGACGAACCAGCAGTACTTC	CASSTGTSGTNQQYF
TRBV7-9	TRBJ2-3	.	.	TGTGCCAGCAGCTCCGGGCAGGGTAATACGCAGTATTTT	CASSSGQGNTQYF
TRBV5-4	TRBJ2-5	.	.	TGTGCCAGCAGCTTTCGACAGGCCCCGAGGGAGACCCAGTACTTC	CASSFRQAPRETQYF
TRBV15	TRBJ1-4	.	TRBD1	TGTGCCACCAGCAGAGAACAGACAGGGGTTAATGAAAAACTGTTTTTT	CATSREQTGVNEKLFF
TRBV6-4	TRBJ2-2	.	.	TGTGCCAGCAGTGAGTCCGTGGAGACGAACACCGGGGAGCTGTTTTTT	CASSESVETNTGELFF
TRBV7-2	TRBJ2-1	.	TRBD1	TGTGCCAGCAGCTTGGACGGGACAGGGGTAAGAGGGTCGTTCTTC	CASSLDGTGVRGSFF
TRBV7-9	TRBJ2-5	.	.	TGTGCCAGCAGCTCCCGACCCTGGGAGACCCAGTACTTC	CASSSRPWETQYF
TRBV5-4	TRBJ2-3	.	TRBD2	TGTGCCAGCAGCTCAGCGGGAGGGTTGGATACGCAGTATTTT	CASSSAGGLDTQYF
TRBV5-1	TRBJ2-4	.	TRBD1	TGCGCCAGCAGCTCTCAGACAGGGACGGACATTCAGTACTTC	CASSSQTGTDIQYF
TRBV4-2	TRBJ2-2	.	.	TGTGCCAGCAGCGTGCCGGGACAGAACACCGGGGAGCTGTTTTTT	CASSVPGQNTGELFF
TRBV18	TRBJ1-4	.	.	TGTGCCAGCTCATCGCGACAGATTGCAACTAATGAAAAACTGTTTTTT	CASSSRQIATNEKLFF
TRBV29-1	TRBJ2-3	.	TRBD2	TGCAGCGTCGAAGCTCTAGCGGGGACAGATACGCAGTATTTT	CSVEALAGTDTQYF
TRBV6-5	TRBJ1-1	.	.	TGTGCCAGCAGTTACTCGAGGGGAAACACTGAAGCTTTCTTT	CASSYSRGNTEAFF
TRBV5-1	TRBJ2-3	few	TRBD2	TGCGCCAGCAGCTCGGGACTAACGAACACAGATACGCAGTATTTT	CASSSGLTNTDTQYF
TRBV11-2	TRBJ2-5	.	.	TGTGCCAGCAGCTTAGTCAGGACTCAAGAGACCCAGTACTTC	CASSLVRTQETQYF
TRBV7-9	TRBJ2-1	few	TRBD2	TGTGCCAGCAGCCGCACTAGCGGAGCAAGCGATGAGCAGTTCTTC	CASSRTSGASDEQFF
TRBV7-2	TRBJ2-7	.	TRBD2	TGTGCCAGCAGCTTAGCGGGGAGGGGACTAGCGGGATCCTACGAGCAGTACTTC	CASSLAGRGLAGSYEQYF
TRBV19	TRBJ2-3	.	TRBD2	TGTGCCAGTAGTAGGATAGCGGGAGAACCAGATACGCAGTATTTT	CASSRIAGEPDTQYF
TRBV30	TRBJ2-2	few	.	TGTGCCTGGAGTAGCCTTGGTGGGACCGGGGAGCTGTTTTTT	CAWSSLGGTGELFF
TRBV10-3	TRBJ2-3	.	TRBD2	TGTGCCATCAGTGCGACTAGCGGGGCGGGCACAGATACGCAGTATTTT	CAISATSGAGTDTQYF
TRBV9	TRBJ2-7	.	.	TGTGCCAGCAGCGTAGCGCCTGGGGACTACGAGCAGTACTTC	CASSVAPGDYEQYF
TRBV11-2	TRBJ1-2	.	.	TGTGCCAGCAGCCCCGACAGAAACTATGGCTACACCTTC	CASSPDRNYGYTF
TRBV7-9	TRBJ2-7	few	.	TGTGCCAGCAGCTTTACACAGGCTCACGAGCAGTACTTC	CASSFTQAHEQYF
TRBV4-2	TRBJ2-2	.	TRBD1	TGTGCCAGCAGCCCAGCCCTCACCGGGACAGATAACACCGGGGAGCTGTTTTTT	CASSPALTGTDNTGELFF
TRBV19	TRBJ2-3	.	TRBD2	TGTGCCAGTAGTATGTTAGCGGGAGGGACACCGCCCCTTAGATCAGATACGCAGTATTTT	CASSMLAGGTPPLRSDTQYF
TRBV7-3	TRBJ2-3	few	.	TGTGCCAGCAGCCGAGAGTTAGAAGATACGCAGTATTTT	CASSRELEDTQYF
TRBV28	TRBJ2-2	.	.	TGTGCCAGCAGTTTGTGGGGGGACGGGGAGCTGTTTTTT	CASSLWGDGELFF
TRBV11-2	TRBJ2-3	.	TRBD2	TGTGCCAGCAGCACCCGCCTAGCGGGGGGCACAGATACGCAGTATTTT	CASSTRLAGGTDTQYF